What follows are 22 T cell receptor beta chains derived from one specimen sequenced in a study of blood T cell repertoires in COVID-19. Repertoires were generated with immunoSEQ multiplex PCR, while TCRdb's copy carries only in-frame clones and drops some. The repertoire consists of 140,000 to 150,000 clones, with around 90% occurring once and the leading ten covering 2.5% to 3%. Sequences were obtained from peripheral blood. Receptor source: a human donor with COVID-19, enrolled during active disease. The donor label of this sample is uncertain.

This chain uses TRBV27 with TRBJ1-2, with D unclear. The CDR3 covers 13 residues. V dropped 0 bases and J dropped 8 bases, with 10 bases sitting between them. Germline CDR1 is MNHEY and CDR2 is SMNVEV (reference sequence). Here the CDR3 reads CASSLSNLGGYTF. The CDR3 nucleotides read TGTGCCAGCAGTTTATCTAATCTGGGCGGCTACACCTTC.

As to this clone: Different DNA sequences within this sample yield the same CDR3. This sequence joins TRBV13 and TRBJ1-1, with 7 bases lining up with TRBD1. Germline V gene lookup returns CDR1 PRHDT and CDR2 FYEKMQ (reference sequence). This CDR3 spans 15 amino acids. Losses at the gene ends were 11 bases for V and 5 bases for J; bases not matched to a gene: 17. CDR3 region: CARRLGGPGGTEAFF. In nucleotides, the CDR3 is TGTGCCCGCCGCTTAGGGGGCCCGGGGGGGACTGAAGCTTTCTTT.

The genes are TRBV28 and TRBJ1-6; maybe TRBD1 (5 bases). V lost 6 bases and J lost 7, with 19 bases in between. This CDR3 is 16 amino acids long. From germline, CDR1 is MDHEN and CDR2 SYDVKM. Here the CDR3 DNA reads TGTGCCAGCAGCCCCCAAGTTGGGGGGAGGAATTCACCCCTCCACTTT. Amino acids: CASSPQVGGRNSPLHF.

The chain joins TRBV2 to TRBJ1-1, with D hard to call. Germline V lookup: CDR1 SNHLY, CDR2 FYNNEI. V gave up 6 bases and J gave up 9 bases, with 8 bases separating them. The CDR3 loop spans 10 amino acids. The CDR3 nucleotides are TGTGCCAGCAGCGACTATAAAGCTTTCTTT. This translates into CASSDYKAFF.

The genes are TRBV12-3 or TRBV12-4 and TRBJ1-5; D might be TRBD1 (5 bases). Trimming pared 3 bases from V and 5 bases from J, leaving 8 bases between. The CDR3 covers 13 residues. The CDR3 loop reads CASSFGADQPQHF. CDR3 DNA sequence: TGTGCCAGCAGTTTTGGGGCGGATCAGCCCCAGCATTTT.

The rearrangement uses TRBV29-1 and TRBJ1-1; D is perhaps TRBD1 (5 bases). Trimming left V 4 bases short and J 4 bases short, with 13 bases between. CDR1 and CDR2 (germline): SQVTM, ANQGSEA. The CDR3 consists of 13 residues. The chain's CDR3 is CSVVWGPLTEAFF. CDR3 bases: TGCAGCGTTGTATGGGGCCCCCTCACTGAAGCTTTCTTT.

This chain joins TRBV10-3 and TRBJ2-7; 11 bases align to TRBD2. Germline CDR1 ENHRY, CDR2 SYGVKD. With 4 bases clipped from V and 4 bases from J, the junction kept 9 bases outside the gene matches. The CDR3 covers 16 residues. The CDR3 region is CAISGVAGGPGYEQYF. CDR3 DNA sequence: TGTGCCATCAGTGGGGTAGCGGGAGGGCCGGGGTACGAGCAGTACTTC.

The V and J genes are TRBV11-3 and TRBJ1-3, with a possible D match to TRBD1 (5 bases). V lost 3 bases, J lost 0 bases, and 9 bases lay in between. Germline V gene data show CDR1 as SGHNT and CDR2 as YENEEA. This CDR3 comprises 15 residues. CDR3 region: CASSLGGSSGNTIYF. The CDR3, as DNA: TGTGCCAGCAGCTTGGGGGGGTCCTCTGGAAACACCATATATTTT.

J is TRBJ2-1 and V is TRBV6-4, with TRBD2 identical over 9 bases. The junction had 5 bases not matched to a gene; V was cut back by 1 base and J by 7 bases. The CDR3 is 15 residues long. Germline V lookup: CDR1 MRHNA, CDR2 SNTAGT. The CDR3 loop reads CASSDWREGRNEQFF. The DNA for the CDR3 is TGTGCCAGCAGTGACTGGCGGGAGGGCCGGAATGAGCAGTTCTTC.

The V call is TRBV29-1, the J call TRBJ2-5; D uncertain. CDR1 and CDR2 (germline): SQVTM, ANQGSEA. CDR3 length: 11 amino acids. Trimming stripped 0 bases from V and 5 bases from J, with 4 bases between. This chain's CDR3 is CSVEDMETQYF. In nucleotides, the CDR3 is TGCAGCGTTGAAGATATGGAGACCCAGTACTTC. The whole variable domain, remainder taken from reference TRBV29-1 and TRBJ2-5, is SAVISQKPSRDICQRGTSLTIQCQVDSQVTMMFWYRQQPGQSLTLIATANQGSEATYESGFVIDKFPISRPNLTFSTLTVSNMSPEDSSIYLCSVEDMETQYFGPGTRLLVL.

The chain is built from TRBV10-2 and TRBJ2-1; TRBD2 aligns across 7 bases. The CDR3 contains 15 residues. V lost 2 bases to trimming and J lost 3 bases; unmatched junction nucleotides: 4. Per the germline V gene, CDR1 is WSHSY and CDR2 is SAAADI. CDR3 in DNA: TGCGCCAGCAGTGAGAGTGGGGGGGGCTACAATGAGCAGTTCTTC. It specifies CASSESGGGYNEQFF.

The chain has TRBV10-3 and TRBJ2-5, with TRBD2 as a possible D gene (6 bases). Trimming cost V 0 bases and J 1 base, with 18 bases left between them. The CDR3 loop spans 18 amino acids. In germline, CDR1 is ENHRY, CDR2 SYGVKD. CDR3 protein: CAISESRGRASSQETQYF. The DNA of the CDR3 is TGTGCCATCAGTGAGTCGCGGGGCAGGGCATCGTCCCAAGAGACCCAGTACTTC.

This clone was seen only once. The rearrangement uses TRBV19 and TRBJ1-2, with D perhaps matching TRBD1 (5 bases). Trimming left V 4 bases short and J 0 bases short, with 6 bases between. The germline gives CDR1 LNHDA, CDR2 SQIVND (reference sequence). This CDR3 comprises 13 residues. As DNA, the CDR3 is TGTGCCAGTAGTACGACAGCTAACTATGGCTACACCTTC. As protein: CASSTTANYGYTF.

CDR3 nucleotide sequence: TGTGCCAGCAGCGGAGAGAGGGGGGGAAGCTCCTACGAGCAGTACTTC. Protein: CASSGERGGSSYEQYF. V usage is TRBV11-1 and J usage is TRBJ2-7; possible D gene TRBD2, 7 bases. CDR1 and CDR2 (germline): SGHAT, FQDESV (reference sequence). The CDR3 extends over 16 amino acids. The V end was cut by 5 bases, the J end by 0 bases, with 17 bases between.

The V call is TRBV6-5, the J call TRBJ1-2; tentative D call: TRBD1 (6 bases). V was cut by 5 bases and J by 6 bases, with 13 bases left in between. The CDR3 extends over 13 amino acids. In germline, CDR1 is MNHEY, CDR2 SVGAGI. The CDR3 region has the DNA TGTGCCAGCAGTCGCCGGACAGATGATGGCTACACCTTC. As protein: CASSRRTDDGYTF.

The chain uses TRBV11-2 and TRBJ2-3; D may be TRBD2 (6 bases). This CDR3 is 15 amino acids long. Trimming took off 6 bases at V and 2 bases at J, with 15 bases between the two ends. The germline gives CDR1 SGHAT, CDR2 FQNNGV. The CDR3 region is CASSAGTDYTDTQYF. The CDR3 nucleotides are TGTGCCAGCAGTGCCGGGACGGACTACACAGATACGCAGTATTTT.

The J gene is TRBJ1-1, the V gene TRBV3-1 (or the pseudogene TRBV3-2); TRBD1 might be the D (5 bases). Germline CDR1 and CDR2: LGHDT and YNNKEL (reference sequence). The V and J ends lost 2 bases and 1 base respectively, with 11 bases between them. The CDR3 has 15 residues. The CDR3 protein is CASSQSLQGNTEAFF. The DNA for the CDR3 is TGTGCCAGCAGCCAATCACTCCAGGGGAACACTGAAGCTTTCTTT.

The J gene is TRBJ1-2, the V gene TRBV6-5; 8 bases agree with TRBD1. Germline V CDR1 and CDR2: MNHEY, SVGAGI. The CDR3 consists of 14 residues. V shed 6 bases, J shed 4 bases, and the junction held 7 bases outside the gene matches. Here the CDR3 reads CASRTGGQVYGYTF. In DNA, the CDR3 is TGTGCCAGCAGAACGGGGGGACAGGTCTATGGCTACACCTTC.

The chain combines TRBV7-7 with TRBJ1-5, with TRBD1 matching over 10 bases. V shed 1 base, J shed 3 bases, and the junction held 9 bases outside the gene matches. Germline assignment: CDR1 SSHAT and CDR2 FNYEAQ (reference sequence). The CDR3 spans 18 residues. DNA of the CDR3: TGTGCCAGCAGCTTAGTCGTCCGGACAGGGGGGGTCAATCAGCCCCAGCATTTT. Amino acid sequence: CASSLVVRTGGVNQPQHF. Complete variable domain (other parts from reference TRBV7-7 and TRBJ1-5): GAGVSQSPRYKVTKRGQDVTLRCDPISSHATLYWYQQALGQGPEFLTYFNYEAQPDKSGLPSDRFSAERPEGSISTLTIQRTEQRDSAMYRCASSLVVRTGGVNQPQHFGDGTRLSIL.

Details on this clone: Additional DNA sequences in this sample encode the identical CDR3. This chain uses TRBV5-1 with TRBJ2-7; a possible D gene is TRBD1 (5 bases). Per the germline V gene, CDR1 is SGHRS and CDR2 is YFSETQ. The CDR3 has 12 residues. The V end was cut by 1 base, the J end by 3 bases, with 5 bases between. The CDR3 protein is CASSLQGYEQYF. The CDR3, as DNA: TGCGCCAGCAGCTTGCAGGGCTACGAGCAGTACTTC.

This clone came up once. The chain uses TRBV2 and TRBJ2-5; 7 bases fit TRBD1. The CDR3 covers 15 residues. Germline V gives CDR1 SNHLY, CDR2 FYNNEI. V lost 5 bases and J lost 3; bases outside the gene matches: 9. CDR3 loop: CASSIQGQREETQYF. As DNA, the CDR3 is TGTGCCAGCAGTATACAGGGACAGAGGGAAGAGACCCAGTACTTC. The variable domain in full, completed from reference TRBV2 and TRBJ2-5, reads EPEVTQTPSHQVTQMGQEVILRCVPISNHLYFYWYRQILGQKVEFLVSFYNNEISEKSEIFDDQFSVERPDGSNFTLKIRSTKLEDSAMYFCASSIQGQREETQYFGPGTRLLVL.

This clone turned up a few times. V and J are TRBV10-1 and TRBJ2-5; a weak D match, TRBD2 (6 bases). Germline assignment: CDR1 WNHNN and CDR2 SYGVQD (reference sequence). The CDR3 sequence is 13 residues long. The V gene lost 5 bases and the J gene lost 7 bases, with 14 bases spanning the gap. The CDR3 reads CASSPGPGGTQYF. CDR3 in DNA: TGCGCCAGCAGTCCCGGTCCCGGGGGGACCCAGTACTTC.